This entry lists 9 T cell receptor beta chains sequenced from one sample in a study of cytomegalovirus exposure and HLA in healthy donors. In the PCR, 60 Vbeta and 13 Jbeta primers were used. Clones were read by immunoSEQ multiplex PCR, and TCRdb kept only the in-frame ones, dropping some. Here the sample spans about 150,000 clones, roughly 80% being singletons. The sequencing sample was made of PBMCs. These TCRs come from a man between 18 and 35 years old in good health and CMV-seronegative.

V is TRBV28 and J is TRBJ2-5, with 7 bases identical to TRBD2. The CDR3 extends over 14 amino acids. In germline, CDR1 is MDHEN, CDR2 SYDVKM. With V trimmed by 7 bases and J by 1 base, 6 bases remained unmatched. The CDR3 region is CASTGAGPQETQYF. The CDR3 DNA follows: TGTGCCAGCACCGGAGCGGGGCCCCAAGAGACCCAGTACTTC.

The V call is TRBV5-4, the J call TRBJ1-1; D may be TRBD1 (5 bases). Looked up from germline, CDR1 is SGHNT and CDR2 is YYREEE (reference sequence). V lost 3 bases and J lost 5, with 17 bases in between. This CDR3 is built from 15 residues. This CDR3 is CASSSRGVGGTEAFF. In DNA, the CDR3 is TGTGCCAGCAGCTCCCGGGGGGTGGGGGGTACTGAAGCTTTCTTT. Using reference TRBV5-4 and TRBJ1-1 for the parts outside the CDR3, the full variable domain is ETGVTQSPTHLIKTRGQQVTLRCSSQSGHNTVSWYQQALGQGPQFIFQYYREEENGRGNFPPRFSGLQFPNYSSELNVNALELDDSALYLCASSSRGVGGTEAFFGQGTRLTVV.

The gene calls are TRBV2 and TRBJ1-5; 7 bases are shared with TRBD1. The CDR3 totals 16 residues. The trim removed 5 bases at V and 0 bases at J, leaving 7 bases unmatched. Germline-derived CDR1 and CDR2 are SNHLY and FYNNEI. DNA of the CDR3: TGTGCCAGCAGTTGGGACAGCCCTCATAGCAATCAGCCCCAGCATTTT. The encoded protein is CASSWDSPHSNQPQHF.

The J gene is TRBJ2-1, the V gene TRBV11-2; 7 bases fit TRBD2. V lost 3 bases and J lost 4; bases outside the gene matches: 6. This CDR3 comprises 15 residues. Germline lookup yields CDR1 SGHAT and CDR2 FQNNGV. In DNA, the CDR3 is TGTGCCAGCAGCTTGGGGGGAGGGCGGTACAATGAGCAGTTCTTC. It is translated as CASSLGGGRYNEQFF. The full variable domain, rest sourced from reference TRBV11-2 and TRBJ2-1, is EAGVAQSPRYKIIEKRQSVAFWCNPISGHATLYWYQQILGQGPKLLIQFQNNGVVDDSQLPKDRFSAERLKGVDSTLKIQPAKLEDSAVYLCASSLGGGRYNEQFFGPGTRLTVL.

CDR3 bases: TGTGCCAGCAGCGTAGAGAGGGGGCAAGGCACAGATACGCAGTATTTT. It codes for CASSVERGQGTDTQYF. The chain combines TRBV9 with TRBJ2-3, with 7 bases aligning to TRBD1. V lost 0 bases, J lost 1 base, and 5 bases stayed unmatched. Per germline, CDR1 SGDLS and CDR2 YYNGEE. There are 16 residues in the CDR3.

The chain employs TRBV19 and TRBJ2-3; TRBD2 matches 11 bases. Per germline, CDR1 LNHDA and CDR2 SQIVND (reference sequence). The J segment lost 5 bases and the V segment lost 4 bases, leaving 8 bases of the junction unmatched. The CDR3 is 16 residues long. In DNA, the CDR3 is TGTGCCAGTAGTACCGGGACTAGCGGAGACTTAGATACGCAGTATTTT. Translation gives CASSTGTSGDLDTQYF.

The chain joins TRBV25-1 to TRBJ2-5; D is possibly TRBD2 (5 bases). V dropped 8 bases and J dropped 5 bases, with 15 bases sitting between them. The CDR3 loop spans 13 amino acids. Germline CDR1 and CDR2: MGHDK and SYGVNS. CDR3 loop: CASVPPADETQYF. DNA of the CDR3: TGTGCCAGCGTCCCCCCAGCGGACGAGACCCAGTACTTC.

The chain joins TRBV5-1 to TRBJ1-2; a weak D match, TRBD1 (6 bases). CDR1 is SGHRS, CDR2 YFSETQ, per germline. This CDR3 comprises 16 residues. The germline V and J ends were trimmed by 0 bases and 7 bases, with 19 bases remaining between them. The CDR3 sequence: CASSLGALGAQSGYTF. The CDR3 DNA sequence: TGCGCCAGCAGCTTGGGGGCTTTGGGGGCGCAGTCTGGCTACACCTTC.

The chain carries TRBV9 and TRBJ2-2, with 9 bases fitting TRBD1. The ends lost 4 bases at V and 7 bases at J; junction bases unmatched: 8. Germline V gene data show CDR1 as SGDLS and CDR2 as YYNGEE. This CDR3 is 15 amino acids long. CDR3 amino acids: CASSSRTGEGGELFF. Written as DNA, the CDR3 is TGTGCCAGCAGCTCCCGGACAGGGGAGGGCGGGGAGCTGTTTTTT.